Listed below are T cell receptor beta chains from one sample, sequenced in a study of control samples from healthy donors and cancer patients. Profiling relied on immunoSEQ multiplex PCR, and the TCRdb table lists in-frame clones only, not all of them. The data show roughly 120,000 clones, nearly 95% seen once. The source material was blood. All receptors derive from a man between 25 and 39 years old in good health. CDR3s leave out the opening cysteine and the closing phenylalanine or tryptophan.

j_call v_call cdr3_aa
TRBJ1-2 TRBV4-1 ASSRQQGSNYGYT
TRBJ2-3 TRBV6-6 AGGDSSTDTQY
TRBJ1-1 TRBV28 ASSRQGGPTEAF
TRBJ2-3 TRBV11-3 ASSAPYPTDTQY
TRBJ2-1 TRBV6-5 ASSYSRSDEQF
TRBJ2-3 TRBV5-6 ASSYLFSRAQY
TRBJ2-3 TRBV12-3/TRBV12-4 ASSRRGADTQY
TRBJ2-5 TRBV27 ASSSPSGGQETQY
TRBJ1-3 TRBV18 ASSPPGDSGNTIY
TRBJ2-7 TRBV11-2 ASSPGQGPVGEQY
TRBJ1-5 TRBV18 ASSPRTTGENQPQH
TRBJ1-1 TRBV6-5 ASSYGDRDTEAF
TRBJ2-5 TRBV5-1 ASSPLSGEVGQGALGTQY
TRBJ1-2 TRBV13 ASSLFSGIDYGYT
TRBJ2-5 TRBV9 ASSVALAGQETQY
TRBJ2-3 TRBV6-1 ASSDLAGTDTQY
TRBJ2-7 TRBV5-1 ASSLTIRVTGSYEQY
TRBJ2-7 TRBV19 ASSIGASEREQY
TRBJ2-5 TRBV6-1 ASSDPGLGVETQY
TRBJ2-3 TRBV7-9 ASSAWEGGRTDTQY
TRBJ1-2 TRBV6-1 ASSEVWDRDLGYT
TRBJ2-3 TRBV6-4 ASSDSWTTHPDTQY
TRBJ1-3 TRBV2 ASSATWGGENTIY
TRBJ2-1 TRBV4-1 ASTQEGGGYNEQF
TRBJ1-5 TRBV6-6 ASSQRRVNQPQH
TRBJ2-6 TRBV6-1 ASSEDRGLGANVLT
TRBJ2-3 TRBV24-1 ATSDRQGQGSARYTQY